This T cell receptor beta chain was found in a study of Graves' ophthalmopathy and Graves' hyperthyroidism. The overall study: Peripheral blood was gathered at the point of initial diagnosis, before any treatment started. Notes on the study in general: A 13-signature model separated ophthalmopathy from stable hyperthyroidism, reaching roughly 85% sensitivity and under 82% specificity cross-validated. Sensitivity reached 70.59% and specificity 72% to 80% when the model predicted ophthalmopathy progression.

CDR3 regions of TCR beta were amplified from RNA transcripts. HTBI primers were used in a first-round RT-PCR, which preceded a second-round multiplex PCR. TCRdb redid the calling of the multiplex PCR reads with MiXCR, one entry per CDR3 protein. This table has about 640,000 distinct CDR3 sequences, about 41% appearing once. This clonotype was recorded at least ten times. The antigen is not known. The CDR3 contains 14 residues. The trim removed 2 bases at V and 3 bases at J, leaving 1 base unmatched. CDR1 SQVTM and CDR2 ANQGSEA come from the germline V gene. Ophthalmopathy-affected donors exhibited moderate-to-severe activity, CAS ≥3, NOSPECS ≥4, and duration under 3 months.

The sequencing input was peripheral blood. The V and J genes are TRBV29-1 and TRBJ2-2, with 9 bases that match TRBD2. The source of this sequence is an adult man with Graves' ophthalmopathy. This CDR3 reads CSVESSGDTGELFF. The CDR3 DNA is TGCAGCGTTGAATCTAGCGGGGACACCGGGGAGCTGTTTTTT.